Listed below are T cell receptor beta chains from one sample, sequenced in a study of cytomegalovirus exposure and HLA in healthy donors. Using immunoSEQ multiplex PCR, the repertoire was profiled, and TCRdb retains in-frame clones only, with some absent. The sample lists about 260,000 clones; under 80% were seen once. Source material: PBMCs. The source is a female donor in good health and CMV-seronegative. Each CDR3 is given with its conserved first and last residue.

V gene	CDR3 protein
TRBV30	CAWSVSGLNTEAFF
TRBV7-9	CSSSLMPGMTSINEQFF
TRBV14	CASSQDGNSGNTIYF
TRBV5-4	CASSLAGQASYGYTF
TRBV4-1	CASSPWGSGTQETQYF
TRBV6-5	CASSYLKAGVYEQYF
TRBV25-1	CASKGSGMNTGELFF
TRBV10-3	CAISAEREKLFF
TRBV27	CASSPHGTSGSREQYF
TRBV5-4	CATSMGPGKGTDTQYF
TRBV27	CASSLGGLGLAEYNEQFF
TRBV18	CASSPGRGSSSYEQYF
TRBV6-5	CASSYSSGRLNNEQFF
TRBV5-6	CASSLGYRSWMENEKLFF
TRBV12-5	CAQAGQTPSYEQYF
TRBV30	CAWSQAGQGSDTQYF
TRBV11-3	CASSLGIARTSTDTQYF
TRBV23-1	CASSHPLREIYEQYF
TRBV7-9	CASSNGQGAPDTQYF
TRBV5-5	CASSPDRGTEAFF
TRBV18	CASSAGTGANTEAFF
TRBV19	CASSLSGTLSYEQYF
TRBV9	CASSVHRAQNTEAFF
TRBV7-6	CASSLSLSRLASSYNEQFF
TRBV5-3	CARSYRLGGGGREGYSNQPQHF
TRBV7-6	CASSPLFGRAGNEQFF
TRBV7-9	CASSTGTGAWNEQFF
TRBV20-1	CSVIPGQHF
TRBV10-1	CASSEMGLAENIQYF
TRBV11-2	CASTPGGGLGETQYF
TRBV10-1	CASSESRGNSYNEQFF
TRBV18	CASTYGTGSDEQYF
TRBV6-5	CASSRLAGLPGELFF
TRBV27	CASSPSGPVFGGINQPQHF
TRBV4-1	CASSLRTGGQDEQYF
TRBV5-1	CASRVDSVAGEQFF
TRBV7-2	CASSPLAGGKTQYF
TRBV9	CASSSTGTKNIQYF
TRBV25-1	CASSAFAGTGKGETQYF
TRBV9	CASSVAPRGQGALWSEAFF
TRBV5-4	CASSQHQGDNSPLHF
TRBV9	CASSVDPTSGSYEQYF
TRBV27	CASRGQAGSNQPQHF
TRBV5-1	CASSQQSMNTEAFF
TRBV30	CAWIGGASSDNEQFF
TRBV10-2	CASNGGENIQYF
TRBV6-5	CASNGLARETQYF
TRBV11-3	CASSPLGGELFF
TRBV7-9	CASSLRVSTDTQYF
TRBV11-2	CASSFSGGYNEQFF
TRBV9	CASSVVSSGNEQFF
TRBV28	CASRRGQGAYNEQFF
TRBV25-1	CASSEGGGREGYDEQFF
TRBV7-2	CASSLPRGRDETQYF
TRBV9	CASSPRLAGVTGELFF
TRBV6-1	CASSEGPTAFQETQYF
TRBV7-9	CSSSPAGSGNTIYF
TRBV2	CASSVLEQGTQYF
TRBV7-9	CSSSLQGSYEQYF